This is a list of T cell receptor beta chains from one sample in a study. TCRdb re-analysed the 5' RACE reads in MiXCR, keeping a single row per CDR3 protein. The sample lists 60,000 to 65,000 distinct CDR3 sequences, about 20% seen once, with about 3% in the top ten. The sequenced material came from memory CD4+ T cells sorted from a lymph node. These receptor sequences come from a female donor with breast cancer. CDR3s include the opening cysteine and the closing phenylalanine or tryptophan. D genes are given only for firm matches. The listing skips clone size in some rows; elsewhere it reads once, few, many or a size class.

>TRBV29-1|TRBJ1-3|TRBD1|.
TGCAGCGTTGAAGATCCTGACAGGGCTGGAAACACCATATATTTT
CSVEDPDRAGNTIYF
>TRBV12-3/TRBV12-4|TRBJ1-1|.|.
TGTGCCAGCAGCCGGACTATGAGGGCTTGCTTT
CASSRTMRACF
>TRBV4-1|TRBJ2-5|.|few
TGCGCCAGCAGCCAAGTGAATTTAGGGTTTAAGGATGGAGGGACCCAGTACTTC
CASSQVNLGFKDGGTQYF
>TRBV25-1|TRBJ1-2|TRBD1|few
TGTGCCAGCAGTCATACCGGGACAGGGGGTGACTATGGCTACACCTTC
CASSHTGTGGDYGYTF
>TRBV5-1|TRBJ2-3|.|few
TGCGCCAGCAGCTTGGGTCTACAACGAGGAGATACGCAGTATTTT
CASSLGLQRGDTQYF
>TRBV9|TRBJ2-5|TRBD2|.
TGTGTCAGCAGCCAGGGGACTAGCGGGAGAGAGACCCAGTACTTC
CVSSQGTSGRETQYF
>TRBV5-1|TRBJ1-2|.|many
TGCGCCAGCAGCTGGGGTGTAGGCTATGGCTACACCTTC
CASSWGVGYGYTF
>TRBV5-1|TRBJ2-7|TRBD1|.
TGCGCCAGCAGCTCTGGGCCACCGGGACAGGGCTACGAGCAGTACTTC
CASSSGPPGQGYEQYF
>TRBV29-1|TRBJ2-7|TRBD2|.
TGCAGCGTGAGACTAGCGGTGGCGATGGGGGAGCAGTACTTC
CSVRLAVAMGEQYF
>TRBV20-1|TRBJ1-4|.|.
TGCAGTGCTGGGTACTCGGCAACTAATGAAAAACTGTTTTTT
CSAGYSATNEKLFF
>TRBV2|TRBJ2-3|TRBD2|.
TGTGCCAGCAGAGCTGGACTAGCGGGTCGCACAGATACGCAGTATTTT
CASRAGLAGRTDTQYF
>TRBV6-1|TRBJ2-7|TRBD1|few
TGTGCCAGCAGGGACAGGGATGGGTCCTACGAGCAGTACTTC
CASRDRDGSYEQYF
>TRBV20-1|TRBJ2-7|.|.
TGCAGTGCTAGTGGGGAATATCATCAGTACTTC
CSASGEYHQYF
>TRBV21-1|TRBJ1-1|.|few
TGTGCCAGCAGCATCGAAGCTTTCTTT
CASSIEAFF
>TRBV6-5|TRBJ2-1|TRBD2|few
TGTGCCAGCAGCGAGACTAGCTTCGGGAGCGAGCAGTTCTTC
CASSETSFGSEQFF
>TRBV6-1|TRBJ1-2|.|.
TGTGCCAGCAGGAAGGAAGCAGGTCCCGGAGGCTACACCTTC
CASRKEAGPGGYTF
>TRBV6-6|TRBJ2-3|.|few
TGTGCCAGCAGTTACCAGGGAACAGATACGCAGTATTTT
CASSYQGTDTQYF
>TRBV9|TRBJ2-1|.|few
TGTGCCAGCAGCGTTTCCCAGCGTGAGCAGTTCTTC
CASSVSQREQFF
>TRBV5-1|TRBJ1-1|.|many
TGCGCCAGCAGCCCCGGGGTACGCACTGAAGCTTTCTTT
CASSPGVRTEAFF
>TRBV7-2|TRBJ2-5|TRBD2|.
TGTGCCAGCAGCTTAGGACTAGCGGAGACCCAGTACTTC
CASSLGLAETQYF
>TRBV7-9|TRBJ1-4|TRBD1|.
TGTGCCAGCAGCTTTAGGTCCGGGACAGGGGCCGAAAAACTGTTTTTT
CASSFRSGTGAEKLFF
>TRBV25-1|TRBJ1-1|TRBD1|few
TGTGCCAGCACCGAATCGGGACAGGGGAACACTGAAGCTTTCTTT
CASTESGQGNTEAFF
>TRBV29-1|TRBJ1-1|.|few
TGCAGCGTTGAAGTTATGACAGGCAACACTGAAGCTTTCTTT
CSVEVMTGNTEAFF
>TRBV6-6|TRBJ1-5|.|many
TGTGCCAGCAGTTACGGCAGGAGCCCCAATCAGCCCCAGCATTTT
CASSYGRSPNQPQHF
>TRBV11-2|TRBJ1-6|.|.
TGTGCCAGCAGCTTAGATCCGGAGTATTCACCCCTCCACTTT
CASSLDPEYSPLHF
>TRBV6-5|TRBJ1-3|.|many
TGTGCCAGCAAACCGGACGGGAACTCTGGAAACACCATATATTTT
CASKPDGNSGNTIYF
>TRBV10-3|TRBJ1-3|TRBD1|.
TGTGCCGCCCAGGGAACAGGGGCTGGAAACACCATATATTTT
CAAQGTGAGNTIYF
>TRBV5-8|TRBJ2-7|.|few
TGTGCCAGCAGCCACCGACAGAGCCTTTTGGGAGAGCAGTACTTC
CASSHRQSLLGEQYF
>TRBV11-3|TRBJ1-1|.|few
TGTGCCAGCAGCCAGAATGCAGGGAACACTGAAGCTTTCTTT
CASSQNAGNTEAFF
>TRBV7-9|TRBJ1-5|TRBD1|.
TGTGCCAGCAGCTTAGCTACAGGGGTCGATATCAATCAGCCCCAGCATTTT
CASSLATGVDINQPQHF
>TRBV20-1|TRBJ2-7|TRBD2|many
TGCAGTGCTAGGACTAGCGGGACCGACGAGCAGTACTTC
CSARTSGTDEQYF
>TRBV20-1|TRBJ1-6|TRBD1|few
TGCAGTGCCCCATCCGACAGGGGAAATTCACCCCTCCACTTT
CSAPSDRGNSPLHF
>TRBV6-5|TRBJ2-2|TRBD2|few
TGTGCCAGCAGTCACCGACTAGCGGGAGTTAGCACCGGGGAGCTGTTTTTT
CASSHRLAGVSTGELFF
>TRBV7-3|TRBJ2-5|.|.
TGTGCCAGCAGCTCCCGGGACCTAGGCACCCAGTACTTC
CASSSRDLGTQYF
>TRBV20-1|TRBJ2-5|TRBD1|few
TGCAGTGCCCGGGGGGACAGGGGCGGTTTGGAGACCCAGTACTTC
CSARGDRGGLETQYF
>TRBV7-3|TRBJ2-3|TRBD1|.
TGTGCCAGCAGCCCGGACAGGGTTCGCGCAGATACGCAGTATTTT
CASSPDRVRADTQYF
>TRBV12-3/TRBV12-4|TRBJ2-7|.|few
TGTGCCAGCAGATCGGCTAGGAGCTCCTACGAGCAGTACTTC
CASRSARSSYEQYF
>TRBV11-2|TRBJ2-1|.|.
TGTGCCAGCAGCCCGGCAGCGGTTCGGGAGCAGTTCTTC
CASSPAAVREQFF
>TRBV2|TRBJ1-1|.|.
TGTGCCAGCAGGGACCTCGGTTCAGGCACTGAAGCTTTCTTT
CASRDLGSGTEAFF
>TRBV15|TRBJ2-7|TRBD1|.
TGTGCCACCAGCAGAGATATTGGTGCAGGGGGCGAGCAGTACTTC
CATSRDIGAGGEQYF
>TRBV2|TRBJ2-3|.|many
TGTGCCAGCATCGCGGGACTTAGCACAGATACGCAGTATTTT
CASIAGLSTDTQYF
>TRBV5-1|TRBJ2-1|.|.
TGCGCCAGCAGCTTGGTCCCCTACAATGAGCAGTTCTTC
CASSLVPYNEQFF
>TRBV6-5|TRBJ2-7|TRBD1|.
TGTGCCAGCAGTACCCGGGACAGGGCGTACGAGCAGTACTTC
CASSTRDRAYEQYF
>TRBV5-1|TRBJ1-6|.|.
TGCGCCAGCAGCGGACGGGACGGGAATTCACCCCTCCACTTT
CASSGRDGNSPLHF
>TRBV7-2|TRBJ2-7|.|few
TGTGCCAGCAGCTTATTTCAGAGCTCCTACGAGCAGTACTTC
CASSLFQSSYEQYF
>TRBV29-1|TRBJ2-7|.|.
TGCAGCGTTCAAGGCTCATCCTACGAGCAGTACTTC
CSVQGSSYEQYF
>TRBV7-3|TRBJ2-3|.|.
TGTGCCAGCAGCTTAGGCCTAAGCACAGATACGCAGTATTTT
CASSLGLSTDTQYF
>TRBV18|TRBJ2-7|.|.
TGTGCCAGCTCACCGAGGCAGTCGCCCTACGAGCAGTACTTC
CASSPRQSPYEQYF
>TRBV2|TRBJ1-5|.|.
TGTGCCAGCAGTTTTTTGAGTCTGACATCTAATCAGCCCCAGCATTTT
CASSFLSLTSNQPQHF
>TRBV7-3|TRBJ2-1|TRBD2|few
TGTGCCAGCAGCTCACTCGGGGGGAATGAGCAGTTCTTC
CASSSLGGNEQFF
>TRBV12-3/TRBV12-4|TRBJ2-1|TRBD2|few
TGTGCCAGCAGTTTAGGGGGCGGGAGGGCGAATGAGCAGTTCTTC
CASSLGGGRANEQFF
>TRBV6-2/TRBV6-3|TRBJ2-1|.|.
TGTGCCAGCAGTTACCGGGGACCCTCTGAGCAGTTCTTC
CASSYRGPSEQFF
>TRBV7-9|TRBJ1-1|.|few
TGTGCCAGCAGCGTCCAGGGGTCCACTGAAGCTTTCTTT
CASSVQGSTEAFF